This T cell receptor (beta chain) was recorded in a study of Graves' ophthalmopathy and Graves' hyperthyroidism. Study-wide results and limits: Blood samples also showed most expanded thyroid clonotypes exceeding 0.001 frequency. With about 88% sensitivity and less than 83% specificity, a 13-signature model separated ophthalmopathy from stable hyperthyroidism. Predictions made by the model for ophthalmopathy progression reached roughly 64% sensitivity and approximately 72% specificity.

The V end was cut by 5 bases, the J end by 14 bases, with 25 bases between. The germline V gene encodes CDR1 LNHDA and CDR2 SQIVND (reference sequence). The CDR3 runs to 16 residues. Amplification of the TCR beta CDR3 regions used RNA transcripts (as template). A first-round RT-PCR used HTBI primers, followed by a second-round multiplex PCR. TCRdb re-analysed the multiplex PCR reads in MiXCR, keeping a single row per CDR3 protein. The sample records more than 1,000,000 distinct CDR3 sequences, 35% to 45% being singletons. This clonotype was seen at least ten times. Its antigen is currently unknown. Patients were excluded if they had other autoimmune diseases or uncontrolled infections, and likewise if pregnancy or lactation applied.

The specimen was peripheral blood or thyroid tissue (not recorded which). The receptor's source is an adult man with Graves' hyperthyroidism. The chain uses TRBV19 and TRBJ1-6, with no clear D. The chain's CDR3 is CASSSGLAGGGLALHF. Here the CDR3 DNA reads TGTGCCAGTAGTTCGGGGTTAGCCGGAGGCGGGTTGGCCCTCCACTTT.